The source of this TCR beta chain is a study of CD8 T cells in Susac syndrome. The CDR3 covers 13 residues. The V gene lost 3 bases and the J gene lost 2 bases, with 8 bases spanning the gap. Purification of the CD8+ and CD4+ T cells relied on negative isolation, and TEMRA cells underwent FACS enrichment. Random-hexamer reverse transcription was applied to about 0.45 to 1 ug RNA. The immunoSEQ assay covered 54 Vbeta and 13 Jbeta segments for CDR3. Each CDR3 protein is one row after TCRdb ran MiXCR on the immunoSEQ multiplex PCR reads. The sample carries 150,000 to 200,000 distinct CDR3 sequences, approximately 95% recorded once.

Sequencing input: CD8+ T cells from PBMCs. This chain joins TRBV12-3 or TRBV12-4 and TRBJ2-7; no reliable D call. The clonotype was recovered from a human donor with Susac syndrome. The CDR3 spells CASSFARTYEQYF. The CDR3 region has the DNA TGTGCCAGCAGTTTTGCTAGAACCTACGAGCAGTACTTC.